A single sample is the source of the 13 T cell receptor beta chains below, sequenced in a study of blood T cells in healthy people across ages. PCR was performed a second time for roughly 6 to 12 cycles using a sample-barcoded 5' primer and a J-beta primer mix. TCRdb used MiXCR to reprocess the 5' RACE reads, holding one entry per CDR3 protein. The data hold hundreds of thousands of distinct CDR3 sequences, with about 52% observed a single time. Sequenced: blood. The receptor set was obtained from a woman aged 55-70 years in good health.

The rearrangement joins TRBV20-1 to TRBJ2-7; TRBD1 matches at 10 bases. The CDR3 has 16 amino acids. Germline-derived CDR1 and CDR2 are DFQATT and SNEGSKA (reference sequence). V lost 6 bases to trimming and J lost 2 bases; unmatched junction nucleotides: 13. As DNA, the CDR3 is TGCAGTGCCCCACAAAACACCGGGACAGGGGCCTACGAGCAGTACTTC. Translating it yields CSAPQNTGTGAYEQYF.

This chain joins TRBV29-1 and TRBJ1-1; the D gene is possibly TRBD1 (5 bases). V was cut by 4 bases and J by 4 bases, with 13 bases left in between. Germline V gene data show CDR1 as SQVTM and CDR2 as ANQGSEA. The CDR3 covers 13 residues. CDR3 nucleotides: TGCAGCGTTGTTGGCAGGGTAGGCACTGAAGCTTTCTTT. Translated: CSVVGRVGTEAFF.

This clonotype showed up just once. The CDR3 region has the DNA TGTGCCACCAGCACCTCCCTCCGCGGGATTTCCTACAATGAGCAGTTCTTC. Residues: CATSTSLRGISYNEQFF. This rearrangement joins TRBV15 to TRBJ2-1, with a tentative D call TRBD2 (6 bases). CDR3 length equals 17 residues. The V end was cut by 4 bases, the J end by 1 base, with 17 bases between. Looked up from germline, CDR1 is LNHNV and CDR2 is YYDKDF (reference sequence). Full variable domain (rest looked up from reference TRBV15 and TRBJ2-1): DAMVIQNPRYQVTQFGKPVTLSCSQTLNHNVMYWYQQKSSQAPKLLFHYYDKDFNNEADTPDNFQSRRPNTSFCFLDIRSPGLGDTAMYLCATSTSLRGISYNEQFFGPGTRLTVL.

A few counts support this clonotype. The chain links TRBV5-4 to TRBJ1-2; D may be TRBD1 (5 bases). CDR1 and CDR2 from the germline V gene are SGHNT and YYREEE (reference sequence). The length of the CDR3 is 14 residues. With 3 bases removed from V and 4 bases from J, the gap between germline ends came to 13 bases. The CDR3: CASSSRTRLYGYTF. For the CDR3, the DNA is TGTGCCAGCAGCTCTCGGACACGGCTCTATGGCTACACCTTC.

J is TRBJ2-2 and V is TRBV7-8; D is ambiguous. The V end lost 5 bases, the J end lost 7 bases, and 17 bases lay between the germline ends. This CDR3 spans 15 amino acids. CDR1 is SGHVS and CDR2 is FQNEAQ in the germline V gene. The CDR3 nucleotides read TGTGCCAGCAGCCCACTGGCTTCCTCGATCGGGGAGCTGTTTTTT. It translates to CASSPLASSIGELFF. The full variable domain, completed using reference TRBV7-8 and TRBJ2-2, is GAGVSQSPRYKVAKRGQDVALRCDPISGHVSLFWYQQALGQGPEFLTYFQNEAQLDKSGLPSDRFFAERPEGSVSTLKIQRTQQEDSAVYLCASSPLASSIGELFFGEGSRLTVL.

The chain has TRBV12-3 or TRBV12-4 and TRBJ1-5; unclear D gene. The CDR3 totals 16 residues. Deletions cut 7 bases from V and 0 bases from J, with 16 bases between. CDR3 DNA sequence: TGTGCCAGCACCCGGGGTGGAGTGCTTAGCAATCAGCCCCAGCATTTT. Translation: CASTRGGVLSNQPQHF.

The gene calls are TRBV29-1 and TRBJ2-7; TRBD1 might be the D (5 bases). CDR1 is SQVTM and CDR2 is ANQGSEA in the germline V gene. The CDR3 is 12 residues long. V was shortened by 5 bases and J by 3 bases, with 11 bases between the two germline ends. DNA of the CDR3: TGCAGCGTTCGTAGGGGCTTCTACGAGCAGTACTTC. Translated, it gives CSVRRGFYEQYF.

V gene TRBV2 combines with J gene TRBJ2-5, with D hard to call. Gene TRBJ2-7 matches the end of the DNA better, so the J call may be wrong. The CDR3 runs to 13 residues. CDR1 is SNHLY and CDR2 is FYNNEI in the germline V gene. The CDR3: CASVSGGSYEQYF. The CDR3 DNA reads as TGTGCCAGCGTCTCTGGCGGTAGCTACGAGCAGTACTTC.

The rearrangement links TRBV7-9 to TRBJ2-7; tentatively, D is TRBD2 (6 bases). Trimming removed 5 bases at V and 2 bases at J, with 13 bases between. Per the germline V gene, CDR1 is SEHNR and CDR2 is FQNEAQ (reference sequence). The CDR3 is 14 amino acids. CDR3 nucleotide sequence: TGTGCCAGCAGCGACCAGGGACTTCCCTACGAGCAGTACTTC. This codes for CASSDQGLPYEQYF. The full variable domain, rest sourced from reference TRBV7-9 and TRBJ2-7, is DTGVSQNPRHKITKRGQNVTFRCDPISEHNRLYWYRQTLGQGPEFLTYFQNEAQLEKSRLLSDRFSAERPKGSFSTLEIQRTEQGDSAMYLCASSDQGLPYEQYFGPGTRLTVT.

The chain links TRBV19 to TRBJ1-2, with 7 bases identical to TRBD1. Germline-derived CDR1 and CDR2 are LNHDA and SQIVND (reference sequence). V was pared by 3 bases and J by 7 bases, with 8 bases of the junction left unmatched. The CDR3 length is 14 residues. CDR3 DNA sequence: TGTGCCAGTAGTATCGACAGGGAGGACAGTGGCTACACCTTC. Amino acids: CASSIDREDSGYTF. Combining the CDR3 with reference TRBV19 and TRBJ1-2 gives the whole variable domain DGGITQSPKYLFRKEGQNVTLSCEQNLNHDAMYWYRQDPGQGLRLIYYSQIVNDFQKGDIAEGYSVSREKKESFPLTVTSAQKNPTAFYLCASSIDREDSGYTFGSGTRLTVV.

The V gene is TRBV18, the J gene TRBJ1-5; D is possibly TRBD1 (5 bases). From germline, CDR1 is KGHSH and CDR2 LQKENI. Trimming took off 5 bases at V and 4 bases at J, with 12 bases between the two ends. CDR3 size: 14 residues. Written as DNA, the CDR3 is TGTGCCAGCTCAACCGGGACCGTGAATCAGCCCCAGCATTTT. It translates to CASSTGTVNQPQHF.

This clonotype was seen only once. This chain uses TRBV11-1 with TRBJ2-1, with 8 bases matching TRBD1. The CDR3 contains 15 residues. V was clipped by 3 bases and J by 7 bases; unmatched bases: 8. Germline assignment: CDR1 SGHAT and CDR2 FQDESV (reference sequence). For the CDR3, the DNA is TGTGCCAGCAGCTTTACCAGGGGGCGTACGAATGAGCAGTTCTTC. Encoded protein: CASSFTRGRTNEQFF.

This clonotype was seen only a few times. This chain connects TRBV6-1 to TRBJ2-1; D possibly uses TRBD1 or TRBD2 (6 bases each). This CDR3 has 16 amino acids. Germline V gene lookup returns CDR1 MNHNS and CDR2 SASEGT. Trimming pared 2 bases from V and 7 bases from J, leaving 18 bases between. The CDR3 DNA is TGTGCCAGCAGTGAATGGAGACTCCGAGGGGGGAATGAGCAGTTCTTC. Translation gives CASSEWRLRGGNEQFF.